One sample yielded the 25 T cell receptor beta chains listed below, sequenced in a study of regulatory T cells in long-lasting Graves disease. iRepertoire HTBI primers and Arm-PCR of CDR3 regions built TCR beta libraries. TCRdb fed the multiplex PCR reads into MiXCR, producing one record per CDR3 protein. Of 300,000 to 400,000 distinct CDR3 sequences in the sample, about 20% were seen once. The time point denotes: persistent/refractory GD, antithyroid drugs over 5 years with positive TRAb. RNA isolated from PBMCs was used to make the TCR library. Sequencing used peripheral blood mononuclear cells (PBMCs), obtained when the disease was refractory, from a patient treated with antithyroid drugs. Receptors originate from a female donor with Graves disease.

This clonotype was counted many times. The genes are TRBV30 and TRBJ1-5; D may be TRBD1 (5 bases). Germline assignment: CDR1 GTSNPN and CDR2 SVGIG (reference sequence). The CDR3 loop spans 14 amino acids. Trimming took off 0 bases at V and 7 bases at J, with 13 bases between the two ends. CDR3 amino acids: CAWSVRGARQPQHF. The CDR3 DNA reads as TGTGCCTGGAGTGTGAGAGGGGCCCGACAGCCCCAGCATTTT.

The rearrangement uses TRBV6-5 and TRBJ1-2; 7 bases line up with TRBD1. Germline CDR1 MNHEY, CDR2 SVGAGI. After removal of 3 bases from V and 4 bases from J, the junction contained 8 bases not matched to a gene. This CDR3 spans 15 amino acids. CDR3 region: CASSYPGQLLYGYTF. The CDR3 bases are TGTGCCAGCAGTTATCCGGGACAGCTACTCTATGGCTACACCTTC.

V gene TRBV7-9 combines with J gene TRBJ2-3; tentatively, D is TRBD2 (6 bases). Per the germline V gene, CDR1 is SEHNR and CDR2 is FQNEAQ (reference sequence). There are 15 residues in the CDR3. Trimming left V 5 bases short and J 3 bases short, with 15 bases between. The CDR3 sequence is CASSISPAGTDTQYF. In DNA, the CDR3 is TGTGCCAGCAGCATCAGCCCCGCGGGGACAGATACGCAGTATTTT.

Many counts were recorded for this clonotype. This chain uses TRBV7-2 with TRBJ1-2; no definite D call. The CDR3 consists of 15 residues. Between the trimmed V and J ends, which lost 0 bases and 0 bases, there was a span of 8 bases. CDR1 and CDR2 from the germline V gene are SGHTA and FQGNSA. DNA for the CDR3: TGTGCCAGCAGCTTAGCGGCCAGAGCTAACTATGGCTACACCTTC. Translating it yields CASSLAARANYGYTF.

The table lists this clonotype with many counts. The DNA of the CDR3 is TGTGCCAGCAGTCCGGGTCAGGAGAACACCGGGGAGCTGTTTTTT. Translation: CASSPGQENTGELFF. V is TRBV12-3 or TRBV12-4 and J is TRBJ2-2; D uncertain. The CDR3 spans 15 residues. The V end lost 5 bases, the J end lost 1 base, and 11 bases lay between the germline ends.

The chain combines TRBV10-3 with TRBJ1-1; D not certain. This CDR3 has 13 residues. With 4 bases removed from V and 1 base from J, the gap between germline ends came to 7 bases. Looked up from germline, CDR1 is ENHRY and CDR2 is SYGVKD. The CDR3: CAISAQRNTEAFF. In nucleotides, the CDR3 is TGTGCCATCAGTGCACAGAGGAACACTGAAGCTTTCTTT.

This clonotype was detected many times. The chain employs TRBV28 and TRBJ2-5; D is ambiguous. V shed 2 bases and J shed 4 bases, with 8 bases lying between them. The CDR3 runs 13 residues. Germline CDR1 and CDR2: MDHEN and SYDVKM. The CDR3 region has the DNA TGTGCCAGCAGTTTACCCCCTTTAGAGACCCAGTACTTC. Residues: CASSLPPLETQYF.

This clonotype was seen many times. The V gene is TRBV24-1, the J gene TRBJ1-2, with D possibly being TRBD1 (5 bases). This CDR3 has 15 residues. CDR1 KGHDR and CDR2 SFDVKD come from the germline V gene. V dropped 4 bases and J dropped 4 bases, with 15 bases sitting between them. In nucleotides, the CDR3 is TGTGCCACCAGTGACTCTAGACGGGGCAGCTATGGCTACACCTTC. Protein: CATSDSRRGSYGYTF.

This clonotype was seen ten or more times. This sequence joins TRBV6-5 and TRBJ1-1; tentative D call: TRBD1 (6 bases). The V end lost 2 bases, the J end lost 4 bases, and 17 bases lay between the germline ends. Germline lookup yields CDR1 MNHEY and CDR2 SVGAGI. The CDR3 runs 16 residues. CDR3 DNA: TGTGCCAGCAGTTACCAACAGGGTGTTTTCGGCACTGAAGCTTTCTTT. This gives the protein CASSYQQGVFGTEAFF.

This clonotype showed up many times. This chain links TRBV20-1 with TRBJ1-2; D gene uncertain. The CDR3 loop spans 12 amino acids. V lost 1 base to trimming and J lost 8 bases, with 11 bases between them. Germline lookup yields CDR1 DFQATT and CDR2 SNEGSKA (reference sequence). CDR3 in DNA: TGCAGTGCTAGAGTTGTGAGCGGAGGCTACACCTTC. Translation gives CSARVVSGGYTF.

This clonotype was seen at least ten times. This chain links TRBV10-2 with TRBJ2-7; 9 bases align to TRBD2. Per the germline V gene, CDR1 is WSHSY and CDR2 is SAAADI. CDR3 length: 15 amino acids. V dropped 2 bases and J dropped 4; count of bases not matched to a gene: 6. This CDR3 is CASSEGASGAYEQYF. The DNA of the CDR3 is TGCGCCAGCAGTGAGGGGGCTAGCGGGGCGTACGAGCAGTACTTC.

V usage is TRBV9 and J usage is TRBJ1-2; tentatively, D is TRBD1 (5 bases). V lost 0 bases to trimming and J lost 3 bases, with 9 bases between them. This CDR3 contains 14 residues. Germline CDR1 reads SGDLS; CDR2 reads YYNGEE. CDR3 in amino acids: CASSVGRGDYGYTF. The CDR3 DNA reads as TGTGCCAGCAGCGTAGGCCGGGGGGACTATGGCTACACCTTC.

The chain joins TRBV5-4 to TRBJ1-1; D remains ambiguous. The CDR3 has 14 residues. The V end lost 5 bases, the J end lost 6 bases, and 17 bases lay between the germline ends. Germline loops: CDR1 SGHNT, CDR2 YYREEE (reference sequence). The CDR3 coding sequence is TGTGCCAGCAGGGGCGATCGGGGAGGGTCTGAAGCTTTCTTT. Its translation: CASRGDRGGSEAFF. Full variable domain (rest looked up from reference TRBV5-4 and TRBJ1-1): ETGVTQSPTHLIKTRGQQVTLRCSSQSGHNTVSWYQQALGQGPQFIFQYYREEENGRGNFPPRFSGLQFPNYSSELNVNALELDDSALYLCASRGDRGGSEAFFGQGTRLTVV.

This clonotype showed up just a few times. The chain recombines TRBV29-1 with TRBJ1-2, with D possibly TRBD1 on 6 matching bases. The CDR3 loop spans 12 amino acids. V was clipped by 3 bases and J by 5 bases, with 10 bases between them. The V gene's germline CDR1 is SQVTM and CDR2 ANQGSEA. The CDR3 loop is CSVDPTGYGYTF. In DNA form, the CDR3 reads TGCAGCGTTGACCCCACAGGGTATGGCTACACCTTC.

At least ten counts were recorded for this clonotype. This rearrangement joins TRBV11-2 to TRBJ1-6; TRBD1 matches 9 bases. The CDR3 contains 15 residues. Looked up from germline, CDR1 is SGHAT and CDR2 is FQNNGV. V was clipped by 2 bases and J by 7 bases; unmatched bases: 3. The CDR3 reads CASSLTGTGNSPLHF. The CDR3, as DNA: TGTGCCAGCAGCTTAACCGGGACAGGGAATTCACCCCTCCACTTT.

The DNA of the CDR3 is TGTGCCAGCAGGGAGTCCGGGACAGGGGATGGCCAGCCCCAGCATTTT. Protein product: CASRESGTGDGQPQHF. The chain is built from TRBV12-3 or TRBV12-4 and TRBJ1-5; 10 positions agree with TRBD1. Unmatched junction bases numbered 12, after V lost 6 bases and J lost 7 bases. This CDR3 spans 16 amino acids.

This clonotype appeared many times. This sequence joins TRBV11-2 and TRBJ1-6; TRBD1 is a possible D gene (6 bases). The V end lost 5 bases, the J end lost 9 bases, and 17 bases lay between the germline ends. The germline gives CDR1 SGHAT, CDR2 FQNNGV. The length of the CDR3 is 15 residues. Written as DNA, the CDR3 is TGTGCCAGCAGCACCCCCGGACAGAGGAGTTCACCCCTCCACTTT. It is translated as CASSTPGQRSSPLHF. Combining the CDR3 with reference TRBV11-2 and TRBJ1-6 gives the whole variable domain EAGVAQSPRYKIIEKRQSVAFWCNPISGHATLYWYQQILGQGPKLLIQFQNNGVVDDSQLPKDRFSAERLKGVDSTLKIQPAKLEDSAVYLCASSTPGQRSSPLHFGNGTRLTVT.

The rearrangement links TRBV3-1 to TRBJ1-5, with TRBD1 as a possible D gene (5 bases). Per germline, CDR1 LGHDT and CDR2 YNNKEL (reference sequence). The CDR3 runs to 12 residues. The V end was cut by 4 bases, the J end by 6 bases, with 7 bases between. The CDR3 sequence is CASSRRGQPQHF. As DNA, the CDR3 is TGTGCCAGCAGCCGGAGGGGTCAGCCCCAGCATTTT.

This clonotype was picked up one time. V is TRBV19 and J is TRBJ2-7; 8 nucleotides agree with TRBD2. The CDR3 runs 14 residues. Trimming removed 1 base from V and 1 base from J; junction bases left unmatched: 0. The germline CDR1 and CDR2 sequences are LNHDA and SQIVND (reference sequence). The CDR3 spells CASSIAGGSYEQYF. The CDR3 nucleotides are TGTGCCAGTAGTATAGCGGGAGGGTCCTACGAGCAGTACTTC.

V is TRBV6-1 and J is TRBJ2-5; D is uncertain. The V gene's germline CDR1 is MNHNS and CDR2 SASEGT. V lost 6 bases and J lost 5, with 7 bases in between. The CDR3 runs 11 residues. The chain's CDR3 is CASRDRETQYF. Here the CDR3 DNA reads TGTGCCAGCAGGGATAGGGAGACCCAGTACTTC.

This clonotype was counted at least ten times. The chain is built from TRBV28 and TRBJ1-2; D is unclear. CDR3 length equals 11 residues. The germline gives CDR1 MDHEN, CDR2 SYDVKM. V was pared by 6 bases and J by 4 bases, with 6 bases between. CDR3 residues: CASRGLYGYTF. CDR3 in DNA: TGTGCCAGCAGGGGCCTCTATGGCTACACCTTC.

Points on this clonotype: At one of its ends the junction is not consistent with the germline gene, which may arise from a read error. V gene TRBV7-8 combines with J gene TRBJ2-7; the D gene is possibly TRBD1 (6 bases). Germline lookup yields CDR1 SGHVS and CDR2 FQNEAQ. The CDR3 has 15 residues. The DNA for the CDR3 is TGTGCCAGCAGCTTATACAGGGCTTCCGGGGACGAGCGGTACTTC. Protein: CASSLYRASGDERYF. Supplemented by reference TRBV7-8 and TRBJ2-7, the full variable domain reads GAGVSQSPRYKVAKRGQDVALRCDPISGHVSLFWYQQALGQGPEFLTYFQNEAQLDKSGLPSDRFFAERPEGSVSTLKIQRTQQEDSAVYLCASSLYRASGDERYFGPGTRLTVT.

In its sample, this clonotype was seen many times. The chain uses TRBV29-1 and TRBJ1-2; TRBD1 matches at 8 bases. This CDR3 spans 15 amino acids. CDR1 SQVTM and CDR2 ANQGSEA come from the germline V gene. The V segment lost 0 bases and the J segment 8 bases; nucleotides outside the gene matches: 11. CDR3 coding DNA: TGCAGCGTTGAAGAGGGGGCAGGGGGCGCGGAGGGCTACACCTTC. This sequence encodes CSVEEGAGGAEGYTF. Looking up the rest from reference TRBV29-1 and TRBJ1-2 gives the full variable domain: SAVISQKPSRDICQRGTSLTIQCQVDSQVTMMFWYRQQPGQSLTLIATANQGSEATYESGFVIDKFPISRPNLTFSTLTVSNMSPEDSSIYLCSVEEGAGGAEGYTFGSGTRLTVV.

This clonotype was detected only a few times. The chain is built from TRBV7-8 and TRBJ1-5; D gene uncertain. V was trimmed by 4 bases and J by 0 bases, leaving 7 bases between them. The CDR3 consists of 14 residues. Germline assignment: CDR1 SGHVS and CDR2 FQNEAQ. Here the CDR3 DNA reads TGTGCCAGCAGCTCTACAATTAGCAATCAGCCCCAGCATTTT. Its protein product is CASSSTISNQPQHF. The full variable domain, rest sourced from reference TRBV7-8 and TRBJ1-5, is GAGVSQSPRYKVAKRGQDVALRCDPISGHVSLFWYQQALGQGPEFLTYFQNEAQLDKSGLPSDRFFAERPEGSVSTLKIQRTQQEDSAVYLCASSSTISNQPQHFGDGTRLSIL.

This clonotype came up a few times. V usage is TRBV20-1 and J usage is TRBJ2-1, with 10 positions matching TRBD2. The V and J ends lost 5 bases and 4 bases, in that order; junction bases with no gene match: 14. CDR3 length: 17 amino acids. Germline values: CDR1 DFQATT, CDR2 SNEGSKA (reference sequence). CDR3 amino acids: CSAAPDSSGGTYNEQFF. For the CDR3, the DNA is TGCAGTGCTGCCCCCGACTCTAGCGGGGGAACTTACAATGAGCAGTTCTTC.